Presented here are 17 T cell receptor beta chains from one specimen sequenced in a study of cytomegalovirus exposure and HLA in healthy donors. Primers included in the PCR were 60 Vbeta and 13 Jbeta primers. The protocol was immunoSEQ multiplex PCR, while the TCRdb copy is restricted to in-frame clones and leaves out a portion. The data show 84,000 or so clones, with around 77% seen just once and 3% to 3.5% held by the top ten. The sequencing sample was made of PBMCs. These receptors came from a man aged 45-65 years in good health and CMV-seronegative.

This clone has only a few counts. V and J are TRBV18 and TRBJ1-1; maybe TRBD1 (5 bases). V dropped 5 bases and J dropped 6 bases, with 13 bases sitting between them. This CDR3 region has 13 residues. Per the germline V gene, CDR1 is KGHSH and CDR2 is LQKENI. The CDR3 protein is CASSATQASEAFF. As DNA, the CDR3 is TGTGCCAGCTCAGCAACACAGGCGTCTGAAGCTTTCTTT.

The rearrangement joins TRBV21-1 to TRBJ2-7; the listed D gene, TRBD2, was not tested against the DNA. TRBV21-1 is listed as a pseudogene. The CDR3 is 21 amino acids. The CDR3 region is CASSKRGHDKVSGGRIREQYF. In DNA form, the CDR3 reads TGTGCCAGCAGCAAACGCGGACACGATAAGGTTAGCGGGGGGCGAATACGAGAGCAGTACTTC.

This clone was recorded once. This chain joins TRBV15 and TRBJ1-5; D is uncertain. Germline CDR1 is LNHNV and CDR2 is YYDKDF (reference sequence). V was shortened by 2 bases and J by 3 bases, with 11 bases between the two germline ends. CDR3 length equals 15 residues. The CDR3 DNA sequence: TGTGCCACCAGCAGATGGTCCGGGGACAATCAGCCCCAGCATTTT. This sequence encodes CATSRWSGDNQPQHF.

V and J are TRBV18 and TRBJ1-1; D gene uncertain. This CDR3 region has 14 residues. Germline lookup yields CDR1 KGHSH and CDR2 LQKENI. Trimming took 3 bases from V and 3 from J, leaving 11 bases between them. Here the CDR3 DNA reads TGTGCCAGCTCACCTATCGACCAGGACACTGAAGCTTTCTTT. As protein: CASSPIDQDTEAFF.

The chain has TRBV19 and TRBJ1-6; D not resolved. The CDR3 consists of 13 residues. V lost 6 bases to trimming and J lost 10 bases, with 13 bases between them. Germline V gene data show CDR1 as LNHDA and CDR2 as SQIVND (reference sequence). The CDR3 DNA sequence: TGTGCCAGTAGGAGGGAGGAGAAGTCACCCCTCCACTTT. This encodes CASRREEKSPLHF.

The rearrangement joins TRBV19 to TRBJ1-4; maybe TRBD1 (5 bases). There are 15 residues in the CDR3. V shed 5 bases and J shed 3 bases, with 13 bases lying between them. The germline V gene encodes CDR1 LNHDA and CDR2 SQIVND (reference sequence). The DNA of the CDR3 is TGTGCCAGTAGTTCATCAGGGTGGCCTAATGAAAAACTGTTTTTT. Translation gives CASSSSGWPNEKLFF.

V usage is TRBV7-2 and J usage is TRBJ1-1; D not resolved. This CDR3 has 15 residues. Trimming shortened V by 5 bases and J by 5 bases, and 18 bases separated the two germline ends. Germline CDR1 is SGHTA and CDR2 is FQGNSA. Written as DNA, the CDR3 is TGTGCCAGCAGCGCCGAGATCGGGGTTCTGACTGAAGCTTTCTTT. Protein: CASSAEIGVLTEAFF.

V and J are TRBV4-2 and TRBJ1-2, with D possibly TRBD1 on 5 matching bases. Per the germline V gene, CDR1 is LGHNA and CDR2 is YNFKEQ. V was cut by 0 bases and J by 4 bases, with 12 bases left in between. The CDR3 sequence is 15 residues long. The CDR3 DNA sequence: TGTGCCAGCAGCCAAGATTACTGGGGCCCCTATGGCTACACCTTC. Its translation: CASSQDYWGPYGYTF.

The CDR3 protein is CASSGGTVYSNQPQHF. Here the CDR3 DNA reads TGTGCCAGTAGTGGCGGGACAGTTTATAGCAATCAGCCCCAGCATTTT. V gene TRBV19 combines with J gene TRBJ1-5; TRBD1 aligns across 7 bases. The CDR3 length is 16 residues. With V trimmed by 5 bases and J by 0 bases, 7 bases remained unmatched. CDR1 and CDR2 from the germline V gene are LNHDA and SQIVND (reference sequence). Complete variable domain (other parts from reference TRBV19 and TRBJ1-5): DGGITQSPKYLFRKEGQNVTLSCEQNLNHDAMYWYRQDPGQGLRLIYYSQIVNDFQKGDIAEGYSVSREKKESFPLTVTSAQKNPTAFYLCASSGGTVYSNQPQHFGDGTRLSIL.

The sample holds a few counts of this clone. This chain links TRBV10-3 with TRBJ2-7, with 9 bases that match TRBD1. The CDR3 contains 15 residues. The V and J ends lost 9 bases and 1 base, in that order; junction bases with no gene match: 10. The germline CDR1 and CDR2 sequences are ENHRY and SYGVKD. The CDR3 is CAISLGQGGSYEQYF. The CDR3 nucleotides read TGTGCCATTAGCCTGGGACAGGGAGGGTCCTACGAGCAGTACTTC.

The chain recombines TRBV7-8 with TRBJ2-5; TRBD2 matches at 7 bases. V was clipped by 4 bases and J by 0 bases; unmatched bases: 5. Looked up from germline, CDR1 is SGHVS and CDR2 is FQNEAQ. The CDR3 covers 15 residues. The CDR3 sequence: CASSSRDYYQETQYF. The CDR3 nucleotides are TGTGCCAGCAGCTCCAGGGACTACTACCAAGAGACCCAGTACTTC. The whole variable domain, filled in from reference TRBV7-8 and TRBJ2-5, reads GAGVSQSPRYKVAKRGQDVALRCDPISGHVSLFWYQQALGQGPEFLTYFQNEAQLDKSGLPSDRFFAERPEGSVSTLKIQRTQQEDSAVYLCASSSRDYYQETQYFGPGTRLLVL.

Points on this clone: The junction differs from germline at one of its ends, possibly a read error. The chain couples TRBV5-1 to TRBJ2-2; weak D call: TRBD1 (5 bases). CDR3 length: 14 amino acids. CDR1 is SGHRS and CDR2 is YFSETQ in the germline V gene. This chain's CDR3 is CASSSDTKTGELFF. The CDR3 DNA follows: TGCGCCAGCAGCTCGGACACGAAAACCGGGGAGCTGTTTTTT.

The rearrangement joins TRBV5-1 to TRBJ2-1; possible D gene TRBD2, 5 bases. V dropped 7 bases and J dropped 2 bases, with 16 bases sitting between them. The CDR3 sequence is 15 residues long. Germline V gene lookup returns CDR1 SGHRS and CDR2 YFSETQ. This CDR3 is CASALRGATYNEQFF. DNA for the CDR3: TGCGCCAGCGCCCTCCGGGGAGCGACCTACAATGAGCAGTTCTTC.

The V call is TRBV28, the J call TRBJ2-3; unclear D gene. The CDR3 sequence is 12 residues long. V lost 9 bases and J lost 2, with 9 bases in between. CDR1 MDHEN and CDR2 SYDVKM come from the germline V gene. In nucleotides, the CDR3 is TGTGCCAGTAAGGAGAACACAGATACGCAGTATTTT. Its protein product is CASKENTDTQYF.

Points on this clone: The sample holds other DNA sequences that translate to the same CDR3. The gene calls are TRBV7-3 and TRBJ2-1, with TRBD2 matching 8 bases. CDR1 SGHTA and CDR2 FQGTGA come from the germline V gene. The trim removed 5 bases at V and 1 base at J, leaving 1 base unmatched. This CDR3 has 14 residues. In DNA form, the CDR3 reads TGTGCCAGCAGCCCGGGAGGGTCCTACAATGAGCAGTTCTTC. This gives the protein CASSPGGSYNEQFF.

This chain links TRBV30 with TRBJ1-5; the D is unclear. Germline V CDR1 and CDR2: GTSNPN, SVGIG (reference sequence). The CDR3 is 14 amino acids. V gave up 2 bases and J gave up 11 bases, with 19 bases separating them. The CDR3 region is CAWSTGPRGESQHF. Here the CDR3 DNA reads TGTGCCTGGAGTACCGGACCACGCGGGGAATCCCAGCATTTT.

This clone occurred once. The V call is TRBV7-9, the J call TRBJ1-2, with TRBD1 matching over 12 bases. J gave up 6 bases and V 3 bases, and 8 bases lay outside the gene matches. Germline CDR1 reads SEHNR; CDR2 reads FQNEAQ (reference sequence). The CDR3 sequence is 16 residues long. CDR3 in DNA: TGTGCCAGCAGCTTGGACACCGGGACAGGGGGCAATGGCTACACCTTC. Its translation is CASSLDTGTGGNGYTF.